This TCR beta chain was found in a study of control samples from healthy donors and cancer patients. Germline values: CDR1 SGHDT, CDR2 YYEEEE. The CDR3 runs to 15 residues. After removal of 0 bases from V and 0 bases from J, the junction contained 2 bases not matched to a gene. Some clones are missing from TCRdb's copy, which holds only in-frame ones; the method was immunoSEQ multiplex PCR. The sample includes some 14,000 clones, roughly 80% of them seen just once. The V and J genes are TRBV5-6 and TRBJ1-1; 7 bases fit TRBD1. The specimen sequenced was formalin-fixed, paraffin-embedded tissue. This TCR was sampled from a female donor with lung cancer. The CDR3 nucleotides read TGTGCCAGCAGCTTGGTAGGACAGGTGAACACTGAAGCTTTCTTT. It specifies CASSLVGQVNTEAFF.